What follows are 8 T cell receptor beta chains derived from one specimen sequenced in a study of cytomegalovirus exposure and HLA in healthy donors. The protocol was immunoSEQ multiplex PCR, while the TCRdb copy is restricted to in-frame clones and leaves out a portion. The table records more than 95,000 clones, about nine tenths of them present only once. The sequencing input was PBMCs. These receptor sequences come from a woman aged 18-29 years in good health and CMV-seronegative.

The chain has TRBV19 and TRBJ2-5; 14 bases map to TRBD2. The V and J ends lost 7 bases and 7 bases, in that order; junction bases with no gene match: 8. Germline loops: CDR1 LNHDA, CDR2 SQIVND (reference sequence). This CDR3 has 15 amino acids. DNA of the CDR3: TGTGCCAGTACCGTATCAGGGACTAGCGGGGGGACCCAGTACTTC. Translated, it gives CASTVSGTSGGTQYF.

The rearrangement joins TRBV27 to TRBJ2-1; TRBD2 agrees at 12 bases. V gave up 2 bases and J gave up 6 bases; unmatched junction bases: 2. This CDR3 comprises 15 residues. The germline CDR1 and CDR2 sequences are MNHEY and SMNVEV (reference sequence). CDR3 in DNA: TGTGCCAGCAGTTTAGGACTAGCGGGGAGCAATGAGCAGTTCTTC. Translated, it gives CASSLGLAGSNEQFF.

This sequence joins TRBV25-1 and TRBJ2-1; TRBD2 might be the D (6 bases). Germline CDR1 reads MGHDK; CDR2 reads SYGVNS. CDR3 length: 16 residues. Trimming removed 5 bases from V and 3 bases from J, with 17 bases in between. This CDR3 is CASSPVEVEGYNEQFF. In DNA form, the CDR3 reads TGTGCCAGCAGTCCGGTTGAGGTGGAGGGCTACAATGAGCAGTTCTTC.

The chain couples TRBV10-3 to TRBJ2-7; perhaps TRBD1 as D (5 bases). V lost 4 bases, J lost 6 bases, and 19 bases lay in between. Germline CDR1 ENHRY, CDR2 SYGVKD. The CDR3 sequence is 15 residues long. The CDR3 DNA reads as TGTGCCATCAGTGCTAAGGCAGGGATGCTCTCCGAGCAGTACTTC. This encodes CAISAKAGMLSEQYF.

This clone was found a few times. The chain couples TRBV7-9 to TRBJ1-5; TRBD1 aligns across 8 bases. Trimming took 1 base from V and 16 from J; bases not matched to a gene: 6. This CDR3 has 12 amino acids. CDR1 SEHNR and CDR2 FQNEAQ come from the germline V gene (reference sequence). This CDR3 is CASSLGTGRRHF. In DNA, the CDR3 is TGTGCCAGCAGCTTAGGGACAGGGCGAAGACATTTT.

The V and J genes are TRBV19 and TRBJ1-1; perhaps TRBD1 as D (5 bases). The ends were cut back, 7 bases at V and 1 base at J, with 7 bases in the middle. From germline, CDR1 is LNHDA and CDR2 SQIVND (reference sequence). The CDR3 consists of 12 residues. DNA for the CDR3: TGTGCCAGTAAGCAGGGGAACACTGAAGCTTTCTTT. This gives the protein CASKQGNTEAFF.

The CDR3 DNA reads as TGTGCCAGCAGCTTAGGTAGAGATAGCGGGAGAATAGATACGCAGTATTTT. This translates into CASSLGRDSGRIDTQYF. The chain couples TRBV7-8 to TRBJ2-3; 9 bases are shared with TRBD2. The CDR3 spans 17 residues. Germline CDR1 SGHVS, CDR2 FQNEAQ. V shed 1 base and J 5 bases; nucleotides not matched to a gene: 10.

V gene TRBV7-6 combines with J gene TRBJ1-1; D may be TRBD1 (6 bases). In germline, CDR1 is SGHVS, CDR2 FNYEAQ. V lost 5 bases and J lost 1, with 8 bases in between. This CDR3 has 13 amino acids. CDR3 in DNA: TGTGCCAGCAGCAAACAGGGGAACACTGAAGCTTTCTTT. Protein product: CASSKQGNTEAFF.